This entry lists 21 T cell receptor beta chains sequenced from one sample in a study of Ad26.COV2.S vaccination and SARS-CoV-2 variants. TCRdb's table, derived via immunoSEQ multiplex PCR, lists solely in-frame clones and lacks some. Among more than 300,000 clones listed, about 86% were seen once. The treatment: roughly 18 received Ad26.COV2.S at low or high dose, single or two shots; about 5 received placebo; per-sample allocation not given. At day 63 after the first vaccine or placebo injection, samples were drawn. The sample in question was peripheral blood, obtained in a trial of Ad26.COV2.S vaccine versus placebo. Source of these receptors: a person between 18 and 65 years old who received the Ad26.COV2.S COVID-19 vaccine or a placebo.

The CDR3, as DNA: TGTGCCAGTCGGTCAACAGGGGCGCGGGGTCAGCCCCAGCATTTT. Translating gives CASRSTGARGQPQHF. The rearrangement links TRBV19 to TRBJ1-5, with 7 bases aligning to TRBD1. Looked up from germline, CDR1 is LNHDA and CDR2 is SQIVND (reference sequence). This CDR3 is 15 amino acids long. Trimming at V came to 8 bases and at J to 6 bases, leaving 13 bases not matched to a gene. The variable domain in full, completed from reference TRBV19 and TRBJ1-5, reads DGGITQSPKYLFRKEGQNVTLSCEQNLNHDAMYWYRQDPGQGLRLIYYSQIVNDFQKGDIAEGYSVSREKKESFPLTVTSAQKNPTAFYLCASRSTGARGQPQHFGDGTRLSIL.

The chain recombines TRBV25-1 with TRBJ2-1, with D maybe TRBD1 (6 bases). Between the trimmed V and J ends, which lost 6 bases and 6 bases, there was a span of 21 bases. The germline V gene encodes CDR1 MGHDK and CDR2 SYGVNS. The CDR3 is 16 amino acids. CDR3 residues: CASRGSGQGFSNEQFF. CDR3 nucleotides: TGTGCCAGCAGGGGGAGTGGGCAGGGGTTTTCCAATGAGCAGTTCTTC. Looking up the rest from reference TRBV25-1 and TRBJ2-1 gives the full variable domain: EADIYQTPRYLVIGTGKKITLECSQTMGHDKMYWYQQDPGMELHLIHYSYGVNSTEKGDLSSESTVSRIRTEHFPLTLESARPSHTSQYLCASRGSGQGFSNEQFFGPGTRLTVL.

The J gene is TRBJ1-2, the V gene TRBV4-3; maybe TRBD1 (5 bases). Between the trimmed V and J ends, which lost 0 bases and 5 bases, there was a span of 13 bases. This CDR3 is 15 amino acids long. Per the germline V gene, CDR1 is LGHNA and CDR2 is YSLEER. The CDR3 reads CASSQDHRGSYGYTF. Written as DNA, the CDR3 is TGCGCCAGCAGCCAAGATCATAGGGGTTCGTATGGCTACACCTTC.

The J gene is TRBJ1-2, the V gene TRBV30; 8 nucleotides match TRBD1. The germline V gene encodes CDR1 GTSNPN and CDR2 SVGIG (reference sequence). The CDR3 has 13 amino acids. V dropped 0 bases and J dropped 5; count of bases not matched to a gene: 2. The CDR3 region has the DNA TGTGCCTGGAGTGTGGACAGGGAATATGGCTACACCTTC. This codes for CAWSVDREYGYTF.

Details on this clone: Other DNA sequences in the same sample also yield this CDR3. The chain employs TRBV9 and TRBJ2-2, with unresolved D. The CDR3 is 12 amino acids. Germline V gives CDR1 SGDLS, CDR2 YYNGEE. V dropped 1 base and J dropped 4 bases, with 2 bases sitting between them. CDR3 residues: CASSVSTGELFF. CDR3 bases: TGTGCCAGCAGCGTATCCACCGGGGAGCTGTTTTTT.

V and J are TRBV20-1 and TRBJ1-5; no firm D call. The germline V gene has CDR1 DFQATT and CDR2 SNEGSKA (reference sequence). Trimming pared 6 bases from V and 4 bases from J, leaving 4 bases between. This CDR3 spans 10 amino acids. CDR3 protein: CSAANQPQHF. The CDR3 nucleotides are TGCAGTGCGGCGAATCAGCCCCAGCATTTT.

The CDR3, as DNA: TGTGCCAGCAGCTTAGAAGGGACAGGGTACTTCTCCTACGAGCAGTACTTC. It encodes CASSLEGTGYFSYEQYF. This sequence joins TRBV7-2 and TRBJ2-7, with TRBD1 matching 9 bases. J lost 0 bases, V lost 1 base, and 7 bases had no gene match. The CDR3 loop spans 17 amino acids. Per the germline V gene, CDR1 is SGHTA and CDR2 is FQGNSA.

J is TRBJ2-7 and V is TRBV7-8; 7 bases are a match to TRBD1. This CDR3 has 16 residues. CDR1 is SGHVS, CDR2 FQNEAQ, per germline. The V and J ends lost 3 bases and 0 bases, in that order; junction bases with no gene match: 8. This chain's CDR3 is CASSLRPGQSSYEQYF. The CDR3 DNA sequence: TGTGCCAGCAGCTTGAGACCGGGACAGAGCTCCTACGAGCAGTACTTC.

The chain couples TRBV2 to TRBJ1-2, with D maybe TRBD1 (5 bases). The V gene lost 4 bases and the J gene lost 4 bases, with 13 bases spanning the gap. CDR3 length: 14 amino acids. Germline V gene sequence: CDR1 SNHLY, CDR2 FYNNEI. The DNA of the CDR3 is TGTGCCAGCAGTGGATCCCAGGGTCTCTATGGCTACACCTTC. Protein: CASSGSQGLYGYTF.

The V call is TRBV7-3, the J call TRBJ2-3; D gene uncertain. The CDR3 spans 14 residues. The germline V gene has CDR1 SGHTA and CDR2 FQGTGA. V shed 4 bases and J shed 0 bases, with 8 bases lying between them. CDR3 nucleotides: TGTGCCAGCAGCTCCTATGGAAGCACAGATACGCAGTATTTT. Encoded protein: CASSSYGSTDTQYF.

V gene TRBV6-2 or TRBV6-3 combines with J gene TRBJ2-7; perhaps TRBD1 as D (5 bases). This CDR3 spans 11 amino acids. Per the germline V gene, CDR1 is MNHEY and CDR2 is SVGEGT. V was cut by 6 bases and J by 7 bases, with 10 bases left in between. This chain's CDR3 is CASSLNREQYF. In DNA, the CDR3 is TGTGCCAGCAGCCTTAACAGGGAGCAGTACTTC.

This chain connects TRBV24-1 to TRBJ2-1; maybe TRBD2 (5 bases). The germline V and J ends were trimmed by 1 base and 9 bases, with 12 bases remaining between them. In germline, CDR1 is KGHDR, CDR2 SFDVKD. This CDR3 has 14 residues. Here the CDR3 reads CATSDFALAGEQFF. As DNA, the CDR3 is TGTGCCACCAGTGATTTTGCGCTGGCGGGTGAGCAGTTCTTC.

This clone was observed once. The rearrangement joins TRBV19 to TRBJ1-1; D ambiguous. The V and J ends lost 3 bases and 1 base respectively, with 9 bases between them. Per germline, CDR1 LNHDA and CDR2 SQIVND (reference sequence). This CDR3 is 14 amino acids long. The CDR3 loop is CASSIPDGNTEAFF. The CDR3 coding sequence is TGTGCCAGTAGTATCCCCGACGGGAACACTGAAGCTTTCTTT.

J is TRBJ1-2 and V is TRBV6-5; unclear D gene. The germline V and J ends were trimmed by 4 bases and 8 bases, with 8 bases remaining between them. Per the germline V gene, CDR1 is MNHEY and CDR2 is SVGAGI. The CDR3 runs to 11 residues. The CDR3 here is CASSFKGGYTF. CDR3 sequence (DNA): TGTGCCAGCAGTTTTAAAGGGGGCTACACCTTC.

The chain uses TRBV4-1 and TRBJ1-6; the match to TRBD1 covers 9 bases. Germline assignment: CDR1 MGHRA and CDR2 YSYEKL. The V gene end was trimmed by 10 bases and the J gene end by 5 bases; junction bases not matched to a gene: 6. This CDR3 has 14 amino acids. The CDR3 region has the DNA TGCGCCACCGGGACAGGGTTCGATAATTCACCCCTCCACTTT. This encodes CATGTGFDNSPLHF.

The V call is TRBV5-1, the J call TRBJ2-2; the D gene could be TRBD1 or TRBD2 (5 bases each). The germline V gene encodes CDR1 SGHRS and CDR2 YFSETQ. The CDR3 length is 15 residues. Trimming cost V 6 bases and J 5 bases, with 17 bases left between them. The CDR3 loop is CASTLGEGSTGELFF. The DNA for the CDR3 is TGCGCCAGCACCCTAGGTGAGGGGTCTACCGGGGAGCTGTTTTTT.

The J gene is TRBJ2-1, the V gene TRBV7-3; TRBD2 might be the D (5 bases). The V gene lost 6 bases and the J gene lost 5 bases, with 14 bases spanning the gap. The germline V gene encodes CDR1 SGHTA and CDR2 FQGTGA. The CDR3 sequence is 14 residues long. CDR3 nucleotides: TGTGCCAGCAGTCTAACGGGATCGGACAATGAGCAGTTCTTC. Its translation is CASSLTGSDNEQFF.

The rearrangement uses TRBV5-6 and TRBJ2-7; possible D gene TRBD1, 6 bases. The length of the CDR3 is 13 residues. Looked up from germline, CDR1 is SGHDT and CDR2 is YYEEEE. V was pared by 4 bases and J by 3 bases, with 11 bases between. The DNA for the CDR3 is TGTGCCAGCAGCGGACAGCCGAACTACGAGCAGTACTTC. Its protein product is CASSGQPNYEQYF.

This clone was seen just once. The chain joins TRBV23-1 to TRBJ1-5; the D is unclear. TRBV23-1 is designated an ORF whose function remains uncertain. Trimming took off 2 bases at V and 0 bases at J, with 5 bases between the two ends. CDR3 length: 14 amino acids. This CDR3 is CASSQLGSNQPQHF. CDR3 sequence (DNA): TGCGCCAGCAGTCAACTGGGTAGCAATCAGCCCCAGCATTTT.

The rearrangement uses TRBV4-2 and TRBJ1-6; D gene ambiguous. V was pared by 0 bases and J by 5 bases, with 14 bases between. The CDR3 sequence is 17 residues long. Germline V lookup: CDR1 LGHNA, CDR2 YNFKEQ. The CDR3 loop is CASSQDVLRANNSPLHF. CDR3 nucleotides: TGTGCCAGCAGCCAAGATGTGCTCCGGGCTAATAATTCACCCCTCCACTTT.

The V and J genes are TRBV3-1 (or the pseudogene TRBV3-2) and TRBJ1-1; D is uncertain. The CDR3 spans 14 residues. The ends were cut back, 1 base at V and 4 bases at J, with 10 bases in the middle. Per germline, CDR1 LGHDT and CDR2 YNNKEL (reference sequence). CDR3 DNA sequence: TGTGCCAGCAGCCAAGTCAGGTCCGGCACTGAAGCTTTCTTT. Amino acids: CASSQVRSGTEAFF.